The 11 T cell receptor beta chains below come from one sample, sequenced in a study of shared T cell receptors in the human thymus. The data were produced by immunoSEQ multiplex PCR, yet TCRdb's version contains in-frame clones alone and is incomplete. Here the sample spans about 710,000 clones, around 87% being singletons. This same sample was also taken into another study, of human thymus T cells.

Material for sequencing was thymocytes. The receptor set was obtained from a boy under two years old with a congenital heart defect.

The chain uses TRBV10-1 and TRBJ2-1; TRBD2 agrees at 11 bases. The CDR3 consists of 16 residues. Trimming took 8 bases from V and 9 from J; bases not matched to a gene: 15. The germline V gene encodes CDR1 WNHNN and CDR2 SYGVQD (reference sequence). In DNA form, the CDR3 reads TGCGCCAGCTCTTTGGGAACTAGCGGGAGAATTAGTGAGCAGTTCTTC. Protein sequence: CASSLGTSGRISEQFF.

CDR3 nucleotide sequence: TGTGCCAGCAGCCAAATCCTAGCGGGGGGGCTAAATGAGCAGTTCTTC. As protein: CASSQILAGGLNEQFF. The chain recombines TRBV7-9 with TRBJ2-1, with TRBD2 matching over 12 bases. Germline assignment: CDR1 SEHNR and CDR2 FQNEAQ (reference sequence). The CDR3 is made up of 16 amino acids. V gave up 5 bases and J gave up 7 bases; unmatched junction bases: 9.

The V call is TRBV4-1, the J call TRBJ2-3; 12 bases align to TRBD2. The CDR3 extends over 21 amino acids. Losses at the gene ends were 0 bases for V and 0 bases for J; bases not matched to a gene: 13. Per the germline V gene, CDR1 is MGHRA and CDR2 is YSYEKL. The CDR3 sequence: CASSQDPVPSGRAQSTDTQYF. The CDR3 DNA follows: TGCGCCAGCAGCCAAGATCCCGTTCCTAGCGGGAGGGCCCAGAGCACAGATACGCAGTATTTT.

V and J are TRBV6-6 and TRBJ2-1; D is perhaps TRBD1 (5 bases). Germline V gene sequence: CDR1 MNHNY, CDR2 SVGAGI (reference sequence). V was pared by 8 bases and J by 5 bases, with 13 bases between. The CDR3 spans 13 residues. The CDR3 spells CASLMTANNEQFF. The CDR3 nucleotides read TGTGCCAGCCTAATGACAGCCAACAATGAGCAGTTCTTC.

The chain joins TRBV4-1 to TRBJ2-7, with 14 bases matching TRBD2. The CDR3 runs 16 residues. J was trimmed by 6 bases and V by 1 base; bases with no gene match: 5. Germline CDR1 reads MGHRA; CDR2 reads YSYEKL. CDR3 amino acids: CASSQVGTSGRGEQYF. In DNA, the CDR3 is TGCGCCAGCAGCCAAGTAGGGACTAGCGGGAGAGGCGAGCAGTACTTC.

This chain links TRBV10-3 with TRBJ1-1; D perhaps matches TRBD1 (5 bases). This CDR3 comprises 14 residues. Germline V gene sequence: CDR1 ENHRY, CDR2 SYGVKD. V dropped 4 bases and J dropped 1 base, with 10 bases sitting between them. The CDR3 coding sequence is TGTGCCATCAGTGCATACACAGGGAACACTGAAGCTTTCTTT. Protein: CAISAYTGNTEAFF.

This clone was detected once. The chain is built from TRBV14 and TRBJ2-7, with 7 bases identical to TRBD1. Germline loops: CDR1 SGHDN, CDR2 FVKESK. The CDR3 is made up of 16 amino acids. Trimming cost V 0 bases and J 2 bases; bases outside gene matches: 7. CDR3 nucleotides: TGTGCCAGCAGCCAAGACACAGGGGACCCCGCCTACGAGCAGTACTTC. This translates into CASSQDTGDPAYEQYF. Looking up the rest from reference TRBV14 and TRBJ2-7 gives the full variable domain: EAGVTQFPSHSVIEKGQTVTLRCDPISGHDNLYWYRRVMGKEIKFLLHFVKESKQDESGMPNNRFLAERTGGTYSTLKVQPAELEDSGVYFCASSQDTGDPAYEQYFGPGTRLTVT.

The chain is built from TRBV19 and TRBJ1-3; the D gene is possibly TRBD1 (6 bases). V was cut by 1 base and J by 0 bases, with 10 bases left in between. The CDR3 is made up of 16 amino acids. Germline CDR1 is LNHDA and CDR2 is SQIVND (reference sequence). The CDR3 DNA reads TGTGCCAGTAGTATAGCGGGGGGCTTCTCTGGAAACACCATATATTTT. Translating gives CASSIAGGFSGNTIYF.

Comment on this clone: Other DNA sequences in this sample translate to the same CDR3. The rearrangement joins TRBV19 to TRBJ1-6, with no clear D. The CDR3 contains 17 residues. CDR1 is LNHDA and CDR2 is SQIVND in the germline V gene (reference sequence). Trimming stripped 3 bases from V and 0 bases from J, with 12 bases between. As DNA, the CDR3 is TGTGCCAGTAGTATGGCGGGATCTAACTCCTATAATTCACCCCTCCACTTT. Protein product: CASSMAGSNSYNSPLHF.

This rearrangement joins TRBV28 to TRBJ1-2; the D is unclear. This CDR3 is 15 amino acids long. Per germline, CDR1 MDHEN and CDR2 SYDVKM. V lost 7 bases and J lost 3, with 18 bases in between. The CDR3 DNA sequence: TGTGCCAGCACCGAGTTGAATCCCGTTCACTATGGCTACACCTTC. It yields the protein CASTELNPVHYGYTF.

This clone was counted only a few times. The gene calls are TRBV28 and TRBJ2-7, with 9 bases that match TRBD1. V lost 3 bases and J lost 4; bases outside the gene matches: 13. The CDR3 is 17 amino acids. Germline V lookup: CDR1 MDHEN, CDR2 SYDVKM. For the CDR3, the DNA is TGTGCCAGCAGTTTGGGCCCCACGGACAGGGGACTGTACGAGCAGTACTTC. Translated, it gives CASSLGPTDRGLYEQYF.